This passage covers 21 T cell receptor beta chains from one sample sequenced in a study of T cell clonality in common variable immunodeficiency. TCRdb's table, derived via immunoSEQ multiplex PCR, lists solely in-frame clones and lacks some. The sample presents about 39,000 clones, none singletons. The sequencing input was peripheral blood mononuclear cells. These receptors all come from a person aged 18 to 75 in good health.

This clone showed up many times. The read stops 3 residues short of the end of the CDR3; the missing end is completed from the germline J gene. The rearrangement links TRBV20-1 to TRBJ2-7; 11 bases match TRBD1. The CDR3 runs 14 residues. CDR1 and CDR2 (germline): DFQATT, SNEGSKA (reference sequence). V was pared by 2 bases and J by 3 bases, with 3 bases of the junction left unmatched. The CDR3 sequence: CSARPGTGGYEQYF. The sequenced CDR3 bases are TGCAGTGCTAGACCGGGGACAGGGGGCTACGAG.

This clone was found many times. The CDR3 end is not reached by the read, which stops 3 residues before it; the germline J gene fills it in. The genes are TRBV19 and TRBJ1-2, with 8 bases aligning to TRBD1. The CDR3 runs to 19 residues. CDR1 is LNHDA and CDR2 is SQIVND in the germline V gene (reference sequence). Losses at the gene ends were 0 bases for V and 4 bases for J; bases not matched to a gene: 16. CDR3 sequence: CASSIDVRTGRRSAYGYTF. The DNA read from the CDR3 is TGTGCCAGTAGTATAGATGTCCGGACAGGGAGGAGGTCGGCCTATGGC.

This clone occurred many times. The DNA ends 3 residues before the CDR3 does, and the rest of the CDR3 is filled in from the germline J gene. The chain links TRBV6-4 to TRBJ2-3, with 13 bases that match TRBD2. CDR1 is MRHNA and CDR2 is SNTAGT in the germline V gene. V lost 3 bases, J lost 1 base, and 1 base stayed unmatched. This CDR3 is 16 amino acids long. CDR3 DNA, as far as it was read: TGTGCCAGCAGTGATGGGACTAGCGGGGGCACAGATACG. Amino acid sequence: CASSDGTSGGTDT. The complete CDR3 reads CASSDGTSGGTDTQYF.

In this sample, this clone turned up many times. The DNA ends 3 residues before the CDR3 does, and the rest of the CDR3 is filled in from the germline J gene. The rearrangement joins TRBV7-2 to TRBJ1-6; the D gene is possibly TRBD1 (6 bases). Germline V gene sequence: CDR1 SGHTA, CDR2 FQGNSA. The CDR3 has 17 amino acids. Trimming took off 0 bases at V and 4 bases at J, with 13 bases between the two ends. This CDR3 reads CASSLAVTGSYNSPLHF. CDR3 bases read: TGTGCCAGCAGCTTAGCCGTAACAGGGAGTTATAATTCACCC.

In its sample, this clone was seen many times. The read comes to an end 3 residues before the CDR3 does, leaving the germline J gene to fill in the end. V usage is TRBV7-9 and J usage is TRBJ1-1; D gene ambiguous. Trimming cost V 5 bases and J 4 bases, with 14 bases left between them. CDR3 size: 14 residues. CDR1 is SEHNR, CDR2 FQNEAQ, per germline (reference sequence). Here the CDR3 reads CASSPRRAGTEAFF. Incomplete CDR3 DNA: TGTGCCAGCAGCCCCAGACGGGCGGGCACTGAA.

This clone was detected ten times or more. The CDR3 DNA, read in part, is TGCGCCAGCAGCTTAACCGCCGGGGGGAGCCCTGAA. The encoded protein is CASSLTAGGSPE. The entire CDR3 protein is CASSLTAGGSPEAFF. The V call is TRBV5-1, the J call TRBJ1-1; D possibly corresponds to TRBD1 (5 bases). The read terminates 3 residues before the CDR3 end, so the remaining end is supplied by the germline J gene. V gave up 2 bases and J gave up 6 bases, with 17 bases separating them. The CDR3 covers 15 residues. The germline V gene has CDR1 SGHRS and CDR2 YFSETQ.

This clone has just a few counts. The read ends 3 residues before the CDR3 terminus; that terminus is restored from the germline J gene. The chain couples TRBV20-1 to TRBJ2-7; TRBD2 aligns across 11 bases. The CDR3 has 14 amino acids. V shed 5 bases, J shed 2 bases, and the junction held 5 bases outside the gene matches. Germline loops: CDR1 DFQATT, CDR2 SNEGSKA (reference sequence). This CDR3 is CSAETSGTPYEQYF. CDR3 DNA (partial): TGCAGTGCTGAGACTAGCGGGACCCCCTACGAG.

This clone was detected many times. At one of its ends the junction is not consistent with the germline gene, which may arise from a read error. The read stops 3 residues short of the end of the CDR3; the missing end is completed from the germline J gene. The gene calls are TRBV14 and TRBJ2-3; tentatively, D is TRBD2 (6 bases). CDR1 and CDR2 (germline): SGHDN, FVKESK. The CDR3 length is 15 residues. This CDR3 reads CASSKERAHTDTQYF. The CDR3 bases that were read are TGTGCCAGCAGCAAAGAGCGGGCCCACACAGATACG.

Turning to this clone: The CDR3 end is not reached by the read, which stops 3 residues before it; the germline J gene fills it in. The chain uses TRBV6-2 or TRBV6-3 and TRBJ2-1; TRBD2 is a possible D gene (7 bases). V was cut by 6 bases and J by 7 bases, with 25 bases left in between. The CDR3 spans 17 residues. CDR1 and CDR2 from the germline V gene are MNHEY and SVGEGT. The CDR3 sequence: CASSPIGGEWSGNEQFF. Incomplete CDR3 DNA: TGTGCCAGCAGCCCAATAGGGGGGGAATGGAGTGGTAATGAG.

There are many counts of this clone. Read data end 3 residues before the CDR3 end; the end is taken from the germline J gene. This chain connects TRBV6-1 to TRBJ2-2; possible D gene TRBD2, 6 bases. CDR1 MNHNS and CDR2 SASEGT come from the germline V gene. This CDR3 is built from 15 residues. Partial CDR3 DNA: TGTGCCAGCAGTGAAGCGGAGGGTGCGGGTGAAAAG. Protein sequence: CASSEAEGAGEK. The full-length CDR3 reads as CASSEAEGAGEKLFF.

This clone occurred many times. The read stops 3 residues short of the end of the CDR3; the missing end is completed from the germline J gene. The J gene is TRBJ2-3, the V gene TRBV15; 8 bases match TRBD2. This CDR3 spans 15 amino acids. V lost 5 bases, J lost 4 bases, and 8 bases stayed unmatched. The germline V gene encodes CDR1 LNHNV and CDR2 YYDKDF (reference sequence). CDR3 residues: CATSGPGLEADTQYF. The sequenced part of the CDR3 DNA is TGTGCCACCAGCGGACCGGGACTAGAAGCAGATACG.

At least ten counts were recorded for this clone. The CDR3 goes on 3 residues after the read ends, and that part is filled in from the germline J gene. The chain couples TRBV6-2 or TRBV6-3 to TRBJ2-3, with 9 bases that match TRBD1. This CDR3 is 12 amino acids long. Germline CDR1 reads MNHEY; CDR2 reads SVGEGT. The covered CDR3 bases are TGTGCCAGCAGCCCCGGGACAGGGTCG. This gives the protein CASSPGTGS. The full CDR3 sequence reads CASSPGTGSQYF.

Comments on this clone: A read error may explain this, as a much larger clone is one base away. With the read ending 3 residues before the CDR3 end, the germline J gene is used to fill in that end. The V call is TRBV2, the J call TRBJ2-5; no definite D call. The CDR3 sequence is 14 residues long. Per the germline V gene, CDR1 is SNHLY and CDR2 is FYNNEI. CDR3 residues: CASSVDGLEDTQYF. CDR3 bases read: TGTGCCAGCAGTGTCGACGGGTTGGAAGATACC.

This clone has at least ten counts. Read sequence stops 3 residues before the CDR3 end, and the germline J gene provides the missing end. The chain uses TRBV5-4 and TRBJ2-7; 8 nucleotides align to TRBD2. V was pared by 4 bases and J by 5 bases, with 11 bases of the junction left unmatched. Germline V gives CDR1 SGHNT, CDR2 YYREEE (reference sequence). The CDR3 length is 15 residues. The chain's CDR3 is CASSGGSGRVHEQYF. CDR3 DNA (partial): TGTGCCAGCAGCGGGGGAAGCGGGAGAGTTCACGAG.

This clone was seen at least ten times. Read coverage stops 3 residues before the CDR3 terminus; the germline J gene supplies the remainder. The J gene is TRBJ1-4, the V gene TRBV20-1; D possibly corresponds to TRBD1 (5 bases). Germline CDR1 DFQATT, CDR2 SNEGSKA (reference sequence). Deletions cut 2 bases from V and 8 bases from J, with 15 bases between. This CDR3 comprises 14 residues. CDR3 sequence reads: CSARLTPEGEKLFF. Partial CDR3 DNA: TGCAGTGCTAGACTGACACCCGAGGGGGAAAAA.

At least ten counts were recorded for this clone. The CDR3 extends 3 residues past the end of the read, so its final part is completed from the germline J gene. The J gene is TRBJ1-2, the V gene TRBV5-8, with TRBD1 identical over 7 bases. The CDR3 extends over 14 amino acids. From germline, CDR1 is SGHTS and CDR2 YDEGEE. The sequenced part of the CDR3 DNA is TGTGCCAGCAGCTTGGGGGACAGTCGGACGGGC. As protein: CASSLGDSRTG. The full CDR3 protein reads CASSLGDSRTGYTF.

This clone was picked up many times. The CDR3 end is not reached by the read, which stops 3 residues before it; the germline J gene fills it in. This rearrangement joins TRBV5-4 to TRBJ1-6, with TRBD1 matching 8 bases. Trimming took 4 bases from V and 6 from J; bases not matched to a gene: 6. Germline loops: CDR1 SGHNT, CDR2 YYREEE (reference sequence). This CDR3 spans 15 amino acids. The part of the CDR3 DNA that was read is TGTGCCAGCAGCGCCAGACAGGGGATTAATTCACCC. This sequence encodes CASSARQGINSP. The entire CDR3 protein reads CASSARQGINSPLHF.

As regards this clone: Read sequence stops 3 residues before the CDR3 end, and the germline J gene provides the missing end. The chain carries TRBV5-1 and TRBJ2-5, with 10 bases lining up with TRBD1. V lost 0 bases to trimming and J lost 3 bases; unmatched junction nucleotides: 2. The CDR3 totals 15 residues. Germline V gene sequence: CDR1 SGHRS, CDR2 YFSETQ. The CDR3 sequence is CASSLAGTGEETQYF. Incomplete CDR3 DNA: TGCGCCAGCAGCTTGGCCGGGACAGGGGAAGAGACC.

Worth noting for this clone: The read stops 3 residues short of the end of the CDR3; the missing end is completed from the germline J gene. The chain links TRBV2 to TRBJ1-2; D remains ambiguous. Germline V gene sequence: CDR1 SNHLY, CDR2 FYNNEI. Deletions cut 2 bases from V and 6 bases from J, with 10 bases between. The CDR3 has 13 residues. The CDR3 bases that were read are TGTGCCAGCAGTGAAAACAGTTTTAATGGC. Amino acid sequence: CASSENSFNG. The whole CDR3 region reads CASSENSFNGYTF.

This clone was seen many times. The CDR3 goes on 3 residues after the read ends, and that part is filled in from the germline J gene. The rearrangement joins TRBV20-1 to TRBJ2-3, with 10 bases lining up with TRBD2. This CDR3 has 15 residues. Trimming cost V 0 bases and J 6 bases; bases outside gene matches: 6. Per the germline V gene, CDR1 is DFQATT and CDR2 is SNEGSKA (reference sequence). CDR3 amino acids: CSARESSGSLDTQYF. Incomplete CDR3 DNA: TGCAGTGCTAGAGAATCTAGCGGGAGTTTGGATACG.

This clone has ten or more counts. The read finishes 3 residues shy of the CDR3 end, and the germline J gene is used to complete it. The chain links TRBV7-9 to TRBJ2-7; D is possibly TRBD1 (5 bases). Germline V lookup: CDR1 SEHNR, CDR2 FQNEAQ (reference sequence). V was trimmed by 5 bases and J by 3 bases, leaving 8 bases between them. The CDR3 covers 12 residues. The chain's CDR3 is CASSKDSYEQYF. CDR3 DNA, as far as it was read: TGTGCCAGCAGCAAAGACAGCTACGAG. The whole variable domain, remainder taken from reference TRBV7-9 and TRBJ2-7, is DTGVSQNPRHKITKRGQNVTFRCDPISEHNRLYWYRQTLGQGPEFLTYFQNEAQLEKSRLLSDRFSAERPKGSFSTLEIQRTEQGDSAMYLCASSKDSYEQYFGPGTRLTVT.